Sequencing of this T cell receptor (beta chain) was carried out in a study of blood T cell repertoires in COVID-19. TCRdb's table, derived via immunoSEQ multiplex PCR, lists solely in-frame clones and lacks some. The sample lists around 280,000 clones, roughly 87% seen once, with 2% to 2.5% in the top ten. Germline V lookup: CDR1 SGDLS, CDR2 YYNGEE. Losses at the gene ends were 0 bases for V and 2 bases for J; bases not matched to a gene: 5. The CDR3 has 16 amino acids. The clonotype was recovered from a woman aged 45 to 65 who had recovered from COVID-19. The specimen sequenced was peripheral blood. The V gene is TRBV9, the J gene TRBJ2-1, with TRBD2 identical over 7 bases. The CDR3 bases are TGTGCCAGCAGCGTAGCAGGGCGGGAGACCTACAATGAGCAGTTCTTC. Encoded protein: CASSVAGRETYNEQFF.